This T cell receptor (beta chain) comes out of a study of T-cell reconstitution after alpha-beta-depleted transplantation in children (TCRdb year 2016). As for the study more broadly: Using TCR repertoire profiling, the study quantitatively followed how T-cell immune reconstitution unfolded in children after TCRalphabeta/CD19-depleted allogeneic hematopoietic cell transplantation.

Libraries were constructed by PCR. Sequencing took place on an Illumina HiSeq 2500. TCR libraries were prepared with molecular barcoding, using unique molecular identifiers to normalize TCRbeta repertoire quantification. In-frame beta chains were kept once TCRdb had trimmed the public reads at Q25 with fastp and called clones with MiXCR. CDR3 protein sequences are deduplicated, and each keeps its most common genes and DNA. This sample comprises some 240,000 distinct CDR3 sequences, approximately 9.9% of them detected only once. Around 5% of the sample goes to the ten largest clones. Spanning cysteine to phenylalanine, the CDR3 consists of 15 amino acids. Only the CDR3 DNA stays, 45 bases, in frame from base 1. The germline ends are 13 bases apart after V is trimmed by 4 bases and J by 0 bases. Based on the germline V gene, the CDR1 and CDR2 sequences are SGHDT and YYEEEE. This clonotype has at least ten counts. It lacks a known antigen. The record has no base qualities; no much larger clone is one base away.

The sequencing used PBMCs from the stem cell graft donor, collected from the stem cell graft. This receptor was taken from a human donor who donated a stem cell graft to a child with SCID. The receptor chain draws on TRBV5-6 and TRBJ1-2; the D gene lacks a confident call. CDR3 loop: CASSPLPSSNYGYTF. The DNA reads TGTGCCAGCAGCCCTCTCCCGAGTTCTAACTATGGCTACACCTTC.